The 6 T cell receptor beta chains given below trace back to one sample, sequenced in a study of cytomegalovirus exposure and HLA in healthy donors. 60 Vbeta and 13 Jbeta primers were used in PCR. The assay was immunoSEQ multiplex PCR, and TCRdb's table has in-frame clones only and misses some. The sample holds 55,000 to 70,000 clones. Input material: PBMCs. The receptors were gathered from a female donor in good health and CMV-seropositive.

V gene TRBV6-5 combines with J gene TRBJ1-2; 8 bases map to TRBD1. The ends lost 0 bases at V and 3 bases at J; junction bases unmatched: 6. The CDR3 is 16 residues long. In germline, CDR1 is MNHEY, CDR2 SVGAGI. The CDR3 bases are TGTGCCAGCAGTTACTCCTCGCAGGGGGCCTACTATGGCTACACCTTC. Translation: CASSYSSQGAYYGYTF.

The rearrangement uses TRBV4-1 and TRBJ2-3; TRBD2 matches 8 bases. The CDR3 consists of 15 residues. Trimming removed 3 bases from V and 4 bases from J; junction bases left unmatched: 6. Germline V lookup: CDR1 MGHRA, CDR2 YSYEKL. CDR3 amino acids: CASSQSTSGPDTQYF. In DNA, the CDR3 is TGCGCCAGCAGCCAGAGCACTAGCGGTCCAGATACGCAGTATTTT.

V and J are TRBV28 and TRBJ1-1, with unresolved D. Germline CDR1 is MDHEN and CDR2 is SYDVKM. Trimming pared 2 bases from V and 0 bases from J, leaving 4 bases between. The CDR3 totals 13 residues. DNA of the CDR3: TGTGCCAGCAGTTTACCGGTGAACACTGAAGCTTTCTTT. Translated, it gives CASSLPVNTEAFF.

The V gene is TRBV7-2, the J gene TRBJ2-5; D remains unclear. The germline V gene has CDR1 SGHTA and CDR2 FQGNSA. V was pared by 2 bases and J by 5 bases, with 6 bases between. This CDR3 region has 12 residues. CDR3 nucleotides: TGTGCCAGCAGCTTATTCCGGGAGACCCAGTACTTC. Translation gives CASSLFRETQYF.

The rearrangement links TRBV28 to TRBJ2-4, with 8 bases lining up with TRBD1. The germline V gene has CDR1 MDHEN and CDR2 SYDVKM. CDR3 length equals 14 residues. V was pared by 5 bases and J by 7 bases, with 7 bases of the junction left unmatched. The CDR3: CASSLGTGRNIQYF. The CDR3, as DNA: TGTGCCAGCAGTCTAGGGACAGGCCGGAACATTCAGTACTTC.

The rearrangement uses TRBV7-2 and TRBJ2-7; unclear D gene. Germline lookup yields CDR1 SGHTA and CDR2 FQGNSA. The CDR3 extends over 14 amino acids. V lost 0 bases and J 0 bases, leaving 6 bases between the germline ends. CDR3 nucleotide sequence: TGTGCCAGCAGCTTAGCCAGGTACTCCTACGAGCAGTACTTC. Translated: CASSLARYSYEQYF.